Listed below are T cell receptor beta chains from one sample, sequenced in a study of blood T cells in healthy people across ages. Using its own MiXCR run on the 5' RACE reads, TCRdb lists one record per CDR3 protein. Here the sample spans about 680,000 distinct CDR3 sequences, approximately 49% being singletons. The specimen was blood. Every receptor here comes from a woman aged 55-69 years in good health. Both conserved end residues are part of each CDR3. Each record gives: J gene, clone size, V gene, D gene, CDR3 protein, CDR3 DNA. A D gene is named only where the DNA matches it firmly. The size entry is marked missing in some rows and otherwise reads once, few, many or a size class.

>TRBJ1-1|few|TRBV5-1|.
CASSYASSRGDTEAFF
TGCGCCAGCAGCTACGCGTCGTCCCGGGGTGACACTGAAGCTTTCTTT
>TRBJ2-1|few|TRBV9|.
CASSVGQSSYNEQFF
TGTGCCAGCAGCGTAGGACAGAGCTCCTACAATGAGCAGTTCTTC
>TRBJ2-5|few|TRBV20-1|.
CSARVGLEETQYF
TGCAGTGCTAGGGTCGGTTTGGAAGAGACCCAGTACTTC
>TRBJ1-4|.|TRBV28|.
CASSSRVANEKLFF
TGTGCCAGCAGCTCCAGGGTGGCTAATGAAAAACTGTTTTTT
>TRBJ2-3|.|TRBV9|TRBD2
CASSVVAGVDTQYF
TGTGCCAGCAGCGTAGTAGCGGGGGTTGATACGCAGTATTTT
>TRBJ1-3|many|TRBV15|TRBD1
CATRPRGLLDTIYF
TGTGCCACCAGACCCAGGGGGCTCTTGGACACCATATATTTT
>TRBJ2-5|.|TRBV7-7|.
CASSLHPAQETQYF
TGTGCTAGCAGCTTACACCCAGCTCAAGAGACCCAGTACTTC
>TRBJ1-2|.|TRBV12-3/TRBV12-4|.
CASSNQRSSYGYTF
TGTGCCAGCAGTAATCAACGGTCCTCCTATGGCTACACCTTC
>TRBJ2-1|.|TRBV6-1|.
CASSEFGPGTQFF
TGTGCCAGCAGTGAATTTGGGCCGGGGACCCAGTTCTTC
>TRBJ2-7|.|TRBV29-1|.
CSVPDPRMGYEQYF
TGCAGCGTCCCGGACCCAAGGATGGGGTACGAGCAGTACTTC
>TRBJ2-7|.|TRBV20-1|.
CSANPLFGTQSPYEQYF
TGCAGTGCTAATCCTCTCTTCGGGACGCAGAGTCCCTACGAGCAGTACTTC
>TRBJ2-7|.|TRBV7-2|.
CASSFLTPSYEQYF
TGTGCCAGCAGCTTTTTGACTCCCTCCTACGAGCAGTACTTC
>TRBJ2-7|.|TRBV10-3|TRBD2
CAISESKTSGGYNEQYF
TGTGCCATCAGTGAGTCTAAGACTAGCGGGGGGTACAATGAGCAGTACTTC
>TRBJ2-7|.|TRBV7-3|TRBD2
CASSQRGGLAYEQYF
TGTGCCAGCAGCCAAAGGGGGGGACTAGCCTACGAGCAGTACTTC
>TRBJ1-2|few|TRBV9|.
CASSVGRDIYGYTF
TGTGCCAGCAGCGTAGGTCGTGACATCTATGGCTACACCTTC
>TRBJ2-1|.|TRBV10-3|.
CAILVPPNEQFF
TGTGCCATCTTAGTCCCTCCCAATGAGCAGTTCTTC
>TRBJ2-3|.|TRBV25-1|TRBD1
CASSEYGGQGADTQYF
TGTGCCAGCAGTGAATACGGGGGACAGGGGGCGGATACGCAGTATTTT
>TRBJ2-7|few|TRBV25-1|.
CASSEYGRSAPEQYF
TGTGCCAGCAGTGAGTACGGACGGTCCGCCCCCGAGCAGTACTTC
>TRBJ2-5|.|TRBV6-5|.
CASSYSIVEGLQETQYF
TGTGCCAGCAGTTACTCGATAGTAGAAGGGCTACAAGAGACCCAGTACTTC
>TRBJ1-5|.|TRBV4-2|.
CASSQDRGIQPQHF
TGTGCCAGCAGCCAAGACCGAGGGATTCAGCCCCAGCATTTT
>TRBJ2-5|.|TRBV11-2|TRBD2
CASSLEGLMTSGRIWEQETQYF
TGTGCCAGCAGCTTAGAGGGGCTTATGACTAGCGGGAGGATATGGGAGCAAGAGACCCAGTACTTC
>TRBJ2-7|few|TRBV20-1|TRBD1
CSARGQGGTYEQYF
TGCAGTGCTAGAGGACAGGGGGGCACCTACGAGCAGTACTTC
>TRBJ2-3|.|TRBV7-2|.
CASSRSYQRAGTQYF
TGTGCCAGCAGCCGTTCGTATCAGCGTGCGGGTACGCAGTATTTT
>TRBJ1-5|.|TRBV6-1|.
CASSERFTGNSNQPQHF
TGTGCCAGCAGTGAAAGGTTTACAGGAAATAGCAATCAGCCCCAGCATTTT
>TRBJ2-7|.|TRBV7-8|.
CASSLVGGHSYEQYF
TGTGCCAGCAGCTTAGTCGGCGGGCACTCCTACGAGCAGTACTTC
>TRBJ2-1|.|TRBV3-1|.
CASSQAGGPNEQFF
TGTGCCAGCAGCCAAGCCGGGGGGCCCAATGAGCAGTTCTTC
>TRBJ2-1|.|TRBV29-1|.
CSVEQGQISEQFF
TGCAGCGTTGAACAGGGGCAGATTAGTGAGCAGTTCTTC
>TRBJ2-3|.|TRBV20-1|.
CSAQTIGADTQYF
TGCAGTGCCCAGACAATAGGGGCAGATACGCAGTATTTT
>TRBJ2-5|.|TRBV5-4|.
CASSFVPRETQYF
TGTGCCAGCAGCTTTGTGCCGCGGGAGACCCAGTACTTC
>TRBJ2-7|few|TRBV14|TRBD1
CASSRRVDRGSHEQYF
TGTGCCAGCAGTCGCCGTGTGGACAGGGGCTCCCACGAGCAGTACTTC
>TRBJ2-1|few|TRBV18|.
CASSPWTGGSSYNEQFF
TGTGCCAGCTCACCCTGGACCGGGGGCAGCTCCTACAATGAGCAGTTCTTC
>TRBJ2-5|.|TRBV18|.
CASSPLDGRSFMGTQYF
TGTGCCAGCTCACCACTCGATGGTCGTTCGTTTATGGGGACCCAGTACTTC
>TRBJ2-4|.|TRBV20-1|.
CSARTVRDLAKNIQYF
TGCAGTGCAAGAACAGTCCGGGATCTAGCCAAAAACATTCAGTACTTC
>TRBJ2-2|.|TRBV6-1|.
CASNRGLPTGELFF
TGTGCCAGCAACCGGGGATTACCCACCGGGGAGCTGTTTTTT
>TRBJ1-2|.|TRBV20-1|TRBD1
CSDPRIQGDGYTF
TGCAGTGATCCAAGGATACAGGGGGATGGCTACACCTTC
>TRBJ2-7|.|TRBV29-1|TRBD1
CSVEYRGLNEQYF
TGCAGCGTTGAGTACAGGGGGCTGAATGAGCAGTACTTC
>TRBJ2-7|few|TRBV20-1|.
CSARDFRTGLSYNEQYF
TGCAGTGCTAGAGATTTCAGGACGGGATTGTCCTACAATGAGCAGTACTTC
>TRBJ2-7|.|TRBV11-2|TRBD1
CASSYAGTADYEQYF
TGTGCCAGCAGCTATGCCGGGACAGCCGACTACGAGCAGTACTTC
>TRBJ1-2|few|TRBV9|TRBD1
CASSPGDRPIYGYTF
TGTGCCAGCAGCCCAGGGGACAGGCCGATCTATGGCTACACCTTC
>TRBJ1-6|few|TRBV11-3|TRBD1
CASSSGQGSPLHF
TGTGCCAGCAGCTCGGGACAGGGATCACCCCTCCACTTT
>TRBJ2-7|.|TRBV20-1|TRBD2
CSATQSRGLAGDEQYF
TGCAGTGCCACTCAGTCTCGTGGGCTAGCGGGCGACGAGCAGTACTTC